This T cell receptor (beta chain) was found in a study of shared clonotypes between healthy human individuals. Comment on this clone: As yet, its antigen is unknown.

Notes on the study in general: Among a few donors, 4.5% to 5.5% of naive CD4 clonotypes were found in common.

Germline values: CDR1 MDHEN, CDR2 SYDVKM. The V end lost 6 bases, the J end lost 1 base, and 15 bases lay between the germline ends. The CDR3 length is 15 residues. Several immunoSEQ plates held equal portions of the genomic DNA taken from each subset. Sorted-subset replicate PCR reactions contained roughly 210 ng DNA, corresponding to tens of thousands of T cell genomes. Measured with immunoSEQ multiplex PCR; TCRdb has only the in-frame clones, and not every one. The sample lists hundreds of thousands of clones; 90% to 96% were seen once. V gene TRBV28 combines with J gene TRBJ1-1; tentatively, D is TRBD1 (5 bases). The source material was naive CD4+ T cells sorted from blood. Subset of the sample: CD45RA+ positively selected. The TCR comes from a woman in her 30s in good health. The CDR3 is CASSSGTASNTEAFF. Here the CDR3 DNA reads TGTGCCAGCAGCTCCGGGACCGCATCGAACACTGAAGCTTTCTTT.